The T cell receptor beta chain under discussion was sequenced for a study of blood T cell repertoires in COVID-19. Libraries were prepared by immunoSEQ multiplex PCR; TCRdb keeps only in-frame clonotypes and omits some of them. The table lists over 200,000 clones, 80% to 90% of them singletons. V trimming: 1 base; J trimming: 4 bases; junction bases outside the gene matches: 18. The V gene's germline CDR1 is LGHNA and CDR2 YNFKEQ. The CDR3 is made up of 19 amino acids. The TCR originated in a man aged 40-50 years who had recovered from COVID-19. V gene TRBV4-2 combines with J gene TRBJ1-2; the match to TRBD1 covers 7 bases. The sequenced material came from PBMCs or T cells enriched from blood (not recorded which). Written as DNA, the CDR3 is TGTGCCAGCAGCCAAGGGGGTGGCAGGGGGAACCCATTTGTCTATGGCTACACCTTC. Protein sequence: CASSQGGGRGNPFVYGYTF.